The 9 T cell receptor beta chains listed next were all sequenced from one sample in a study of regulatory T cells in long-lasting Graves disease. Noted time point: newly diagnosed GD, antithyroid drugs for less than 3 months. PBMCs provided the RNA from which the TCR library was made. Arm-PCR of CDR3 regions with iRepertoire HTBI primers generated TCR beta libraries. In TCRdb, the multiplex PCR reads were re-called with MiXCR into one record per CDR3 protein. This table has hundreds of thousands of distinct CDR3 sequences, 15% to 20% appearing once. In addition, the sample was reused for a study of T cells in Graves' hyperthyroidism and ophthalmopathy.

The sample here was peripheral blood mononuclear cells (PBMCs), taken at new diagnosis, from a patient treated with antithyroid drugs. These receptors all stem from a woman aged 40-60 years with Graves disease.

The gene calls are TRBV12-3 or TRBV12-4 and TRBJ2-2, with D perhaps TRBD1 (5 bases). The length of the CDR3 is 14 residues. Trimming cost V 3 bases and J 6 bases, with 11 bases left between them. The CDR3 loop is CASSFLGPAGELFF. The CDR3 coding sequence is TGTGCCAGCAGTTTCTTGGGGCCAGCCGGGGAGCTGTTTTTT.

The chain carries TRBV6-1 and TRBJ1-5; tentatively, D is TRBD1 (6 bases). Germline V gives CDR1 MNHNS, CDR2 SASEGT. V lost 8 bases and J lost 6, with 17 bases in between. CDR3 length: 14 residues. This CDR3 reads CASRHGGAGQPQHF. The CDR3 DNA follows: TGTGCCAGCCGCCATGGGGGGGCTGGTCAGCCCCAGCATTTT.

This clonotype was recorded many times. The gene calls are TRBV7-2 and TRBJ2-2, with D unclear. CDR3 length: 14 amino acids. Trimming removed 7 bases at V and 5 bases at J, with 14 bases between. Per the germline V gene, CDR1 is SGHTA and CDR2 is FQGNSA. This CDR3 is CASINTPGTGELFF. In nucleotides, the CDR3 is TGTGCCAGCATCAATACACCTGGGACCGGGGAGCTGTTTTTT.

This clonotype was found many times. This rearrangement joins TRBV10-2 to TRBJ1-5; a possible D gene is TRBD1 (5 bases). Per germline, CDR1 WSHSY and CDR2 SAAADI. The CDR3 runs 14 residues. The V end lost 6 bases, the J end lost 6 bases, and 15 bases lay between the germline ends. CDR3 sequence (DNA): TGCGCCAGCAGCGTCGCGGGGGTGGGTCAGCCCCAGCATTTT. Its protein is CASSVAGVGQPQHF.

The chain combines TRBV7-9 with TRBJ1-4; D is perhaps TRBD1 (6 bases). Germline assignment: CDR1 SEHNR and CDR2 FQNEAQ (reference sequence). V was trimmed by 5 bases and J by 8 bases, leaving 18 bases between them. The CDR3 is 15 residues long. The CDR3 DNA sequence: TGTGCCAGCAGCATCTACAGGGATTCGGGAGAAAAACTGTTTTTT. This encodes CASSIYRDSGEKLFF.

This clonotype was recorded many times. The chain recombines TRBV29-1 with TRBJ2-3, with TRBD1 matching 9 bases. Trimming took 7 bases from V and 0 from J; bases not matched to a gene: 2. Germline V gene lookup returns CDR1 SQVTM and CDR2 ANQGSEA. This CDR3 comprises 13 residues. CDR3 DNA: TGCAGCGCGGACAGGGGAAGCACAGATACGCAGTATTTT. Translated, it gives CSADRGSTDTQYF.

This sequence joins TRBV25-1 and TRBJ1-2; D is perhaps TRBD1 (5 bases). CDR3 size: 13 residues. Per germline, CDR1 MGHDK and CDR2 SYGVNS. V was pared by 1 base and J by 4 bases, with 7 bases between. Written as DNA, the CDR3 is TGTGCCAGCAGTGAATTCCAGGGCTATGGCTACACCTTC. Translating it yields CASSEFQGYGYTF.

V usage is TRBV6-1 and J usage is TRBJ1-6; no reliable D call. Trimming pared 7 bases from V and 6 bases from J, leaving 7 bases between. Germline CDR1 is MNHNS and CDR2 is SASEGT. The CDR3 has 12 amino acids. This CDR3 is CASTETNSPLHF. The CDR3 nucleotides are TGTGCCAGCACGGAAACTAATTCACCCCTCCACTTT.

This clonotype has at least ten counts. Mismatch with germline at one junction end may stem from a read error. V and J are TRBV28 and TRBJ2-3; 7 nucleotides align to TRBD2. The CDR3 contains 15 residues. CDR1 is MDHEN and CDR2 is SYDVKM in the germline V gene. CDR3: CASSLLGGGTDTQYF. Here the CDR3 DNA reads TGTGCCAGCAGCTTATTGGGGGGAGGGACAGATACGCAGTATTTT.